These 2 T cell receptor beta chains originate from one sample sequenced in a study of blood T cell repertoires in COVID-19. Method: immunoSEQ multiplex PCR; TCRdb's copy keeps in-frame clones and lacks some. The sample has approximately 140,000 clones; more than 60% are singletons. The sequenced sample consisted of peripheral blood. Receptors were obtained from a middle-aged man with acute or convalescent COVID-19.

The rearrangement uses TRBV3-1 (or the pseudogene TRBV3-2) and TRBJ2-4; the match to TRBD1 covers 9 bases. Looked up from germline, CDR1 is LGHDT and CDR2 is YNNKEL (reference sequence). Trimming removed 3 bases from V and 2 bases from J; junction bases left unmatched: 14. This CDR3 contains 19 residues. CDR3 sequence: CASSHTGGQGAFSKNIQYF. The CDR3 region has the DNA TGTGCCAGCAGCCACACTGGGGGACAGGGTGCTTTTTCCAAAAACATTCAGTACTTC.

This chain uses TRBV28 with TRBJ2-6, with TRBD2 identical over 7 bases. The germline V gene encodes CDR1 MDHEN and CDR2 SYDVKM. The V segment lost 6 bases and the J segment 4 bases; nucleotides outside the gene matches: 12. CDR3 length: 17 amino acids. This CDR3 reads CASSPRGGVVGANVLTF. The CDR3 bases are TGTGCCAGCAGCCCCCGGGGAGGGGTCGTGGGGGCCAACGTCCTGACTTTC.